What follows describes a single T cell receptor beta chain. The target of this receptor is not known. No much larger clonotype is one base removed from it; base qualities were not supplied. This sample is drawn from a study of T cell clones after liver transplantation (dated by TCRdb to between 2018 and 2021). Describing the broader study: ITN030ST, the source of the samples, was a randomized trial that attempted immunosuppression withdrawal within 2 years of liver transplantation. To count as tolerant, a recipient had to stay completely off immunosuppression for at least one year without liver enzymes climbing beyond twice the upper limit of normal. Blood samples were collected pre-transplant, then pre-randomization ahead of withdrawal, and finally post-randomization once withdrawal had either been completed or failed. Donor-reactive T cell clones were identified by TCRbeta sequencing following a pre-transplant mixed lymphocyte reaction and were subsequently tracked in post-transplant blood. Three of the eight recipients were HCV-positive; the others were transplanted for non-autoimmune, non-viral indications. Of the 8 liver transplant recipients making up the studied cohort, 3 were classified as tolerant and 5 as non-tolerant. Until randomization at 12-24 months post-transplant, subjects were given standard immunosuppression, with no induction therapy. As an antigen-independent comparator for the donor-reactive sequences, third party-reactive TCRbeta sequences from pre-transplant MLRs were identified as well.

Broader findings and caveats from the paper: Because of small, heterogeneous patient numbers and non-standardized post-transplant time points, the conclusions were only preliminary. Because no allograft tissue specimens were available, donor-reactive T cells may have migrated into the graft instead of being deleted. In two subjects, low numbers of available donor cells limited the measurable donor-reactive repertoire. When repertoire turnover was taken into account, detection of donor-reactive sequences was significantly reduced in 7 of 8 subjects for CD4 and in 8 of 8 subjects for CD8. Donor-reactive sequences decreased more than third party-reactive sequences, which suggests partial antigen-specific deletion that was not related to withdrawal success. A significant post-transplant decrease in circulating donor-reactive CD4 TCRbeta sequences was observed in most of the 8 subjects, irrespective of tolerance or HCV status.

Frozen genomic DNA underwent high-throughput TCRbeta CDR3 sequencing by immunoSEQ, including PCR amplification, mapping, bias correction and internal controls. In the authors' own workflow: Only productive rearrangements were retained, and each unique TCRbeta sequence was defined by its CDR3 nucleotide sequence together with its V and J gene. A sequence counted as donor-reactive only if the sequence showed at least 5-fold expansion in CFSE-low cells compared with unstimulated pre-transplant cells and had a frequency of at least 0.01%. To ensure at least 90% detection power, minimum frequency thresholds were set for each subject based on that subject's lowest-template unstimulated sample. Jensen-Shannon divergence between the top 1000 TCRbeta sequences after and before transplant was used to measure repertoire turnover. Two-sided Fisher's exact tests were used to test for changes in the detection of donor-reactive sequences. Not all clones reach the TCRdb copy of this immuneACCESS table, which keeps in-frame sequences only. Checked studies attribute under half of the gap to unresolved V genes and leave the rest unexplained. V and J calls and clone size are given by that table; D and trimming were obtained from the DNA. The sample table holds 70,000 to 80,000 clones, of which 90% were seen once. The ten biggest clones cover approximately 2.5% of the sample.

This specimen's time point label, per the study, means: pre-transplant. Thawed unstimulated PBMCs were stained for CD3, CD4 and CD8 and FACS-sorted into CD3+CD4+ and CD3+CD8+ populations. All 8 studied subjects were randomized to immunosuppression withdrawal. Genomic DNA was isolated with the Qiagen DNeasy Blood and Tissue Kit. The origin of this receptor is a human donor who received a liver transplant. The sequenced sample was CD4+ T cells from blood, obtained before liver transplant.

The DNA reads as follows: TGTGCCAGCAGTTTCCCCGGACAGGGGCCATACGAGCAGTACTTC. Its coded protein is CASSFPGQGPYEQYF. The chain couples TRBV28 to TRBJ2-7, and 9 junction bases match TRBD1. CDR1 MDHEN and CDR2 SYDVKM are derived from the germline V gene. The CDR3 measures 15 amino acids from cysteine to phenylalanine. The only DNA kept is the CDR3, 45 bases in frame from the first base. The germline V and J ends show losses of 3 bases and 4 bases respectively, and no gene match explains 7 bases of the junction.